This TCR beta chain was sequenced for a study of T cell repertoires in cytomegalovirus infection (dated by TCRdb to the late 2010s). General notes on the study: The peptide stimulations were aimed at well-studied HLA-B-restricted epitopes as well as recently identified HLA-C-restricted CMV epitopes, whose presentation resists viral immunomodulation. Donor HLA type was relevant to the analysis, as public TCR beta signatures indicated carriage of CMV infection together with the matching HLA type.

Results and caveats for the whole study, not just this receptor: In both this cohort and an independent approximately 350-donor cohort, the cumulative frequency of public TCR beta family members distinguished carriers of CMV infection plus the relevant HLA type. The ex vivo response was dominated by HLA-C-restricted CMV-specific TCR beta clonotypes, which also provided the single most frequent clonotype in two of eight donors.

The sample's treatment or condition label, in plain terms: in vitro stimulation with specific CMV peptide epitopes to enrich CMV-specific T cells. Regarding this clonotype: Its antigen is unknown. No base quality information exists; no much larger clone differs at one position.

The junction shows trimming of 7 bases on V and 3 bases on J, plus 13 bases between the germline ends. The CDR1 and CDR2 encoded by the germline V gene are MNHEY and SVGEGT. Counted from cysteine to phenylalanine, this CDR3 has 14 amino acids. CDR3 DNA is the only sequence kept; it has 42 bases, read in frame from the first base. TCRdb lists the instrument as Illumina HiSeq 1500. Using fastp at Q25 and MiXCR, TCRdb reprocessed the public reads and kept productive beta chains. Every CDR3 protein is listed once, alongside the most common genes and DNA of its rows. Within this sample are approximately 270,000 distinct CDR3 sequences, with around 20% of them counted one time only. The top ten constitute about 21% of the sample.

The input for sequencing was cultured PBMCs, taken from culture after CMV antigen stimulation. The chain is encoded by TRBV6-2 or TRBV6-3 joined to TRBJ1-5, with TRBD1 perhaps the D gene, on 6 matching bases. The TCR was taken from a human donor in good health (CMV status not recorded). Some clones in this sample may be carry-over from other donors' samples. The CDR3 reads CASNGQYLNQPQHF. The sequenced DNA is TGTGCCAGCAATGGACAGTACCTCAATCAGCCCCAGCATTTT.